The T cell receptor (beta chain) described here comes from a study of blood T cell repertoires in COVID-19. Across the whole study: Acute-phase and convalescent COVID-19 samples originated in the United States, Italy and Spain.

Per the authors' pipeline: Nucleated cell counts were estimated from reference gene primer amplification. Sequenced by immunoSEQ multiplex PCR; TCRdb stores in-frame clones only, minus some. V and J calls and clone size are those listed in that table; D and trimming were worked out from the DNA. The table lists 310,000 or so clones, roughly 90% of them singletons, with roughly 1.1% in the top ten. Germline loops: CDR1 MDHEN, CDR2 SYDVKM. This CDR3 is 13 amino acids long. V lost 8 bases to trimming and J lost 1 base, with 8 bases between them. Study members were between roughly 18 and 89 years old and lived in 20 to 30 US regions.

Sequences were obtained from PBMCs or T cells enriched from blood (not recorded which). This receptor was obtained from a young woman who had recovered from COVID-19. This chain connects TRBV28 to TRBJ1-4, with a weak D call TRBD1 (6 bases). The CDR3 spells CASRRGTNEKLFF. CDR3 nucleotide sequence: TGTGCCAGCCGCAGGGGAACTAATGAAAAACTGTTTTTT.